Included here is one T cell receptor (beta chain) sequence, with context. Its target is not known. The PCR employed 60 Vbeta primers together with 13 Jbeta primers. Libraries were prepared by immunoSEQ multiplex PCR; TCRdb keeps only in-frame clonotypes and omits some of them. The sample contains under 200,000 clones, approximately 80% of which appear only once. This specimen comes from a study of cytomegalovirus exposure and HLA in healthy donors. Germline CDR1 and CDR2: SGHTA and FQGNSA. The CDR3 sequence is 15 residues long. V was clipped by 0 bases and J by 8 bases; unmatched bases: 3. Study findings and constraints: According to a later analysis, donors in an Asian-associated ancestry cluster reportedly had fewer N-insertions than the roughly 660-donor mean. Analysis was performed later, and it showed HLA-associated TCR beta chains to be more clonally expanded than equally common others.

The chain uses TRBV7-2 and TRBJ2-1; 11 nucleotides match TRBD2. The specimen was PBMCs. The clonotype originates from a woman aged 45-65 years in good health and CMV-seropositive. The CDR3 coding sequence is TGTGCCAGCAGCTTAGCTAGCGGGGGGGCTTATGAGCAGTTCTTC. This sequence encodes CASSLASGGAYEQFF.